The sequence of this TCR beta chain was determined in a study of response to subunit inactivated influenza vaccine. General study findings and limits: The study's authors posited that every seasonal influenza vaccination enlists few new T cells.

CDR3 length: 13 residues. Trimming pared 2 bases from V and 2 bases from J, leaving 7 bases between. Germline CDR1 SGHTA, CDR2 FQGNSA. Ten or more counts support this clonotype. Its antigen remains unidentified. TCRdb redid the calling of the RT-PCR reads with MiXCR, one entry per CDR3 protein. The table shows 800,000 to 1,000,000 distinct CDR3 sequences, with 21% occurring only once. Here the sequenced sample was PBMCs from blood, taken 5 days after vaccination. This receptor was obtained from a man aged 50 to 60 who received an inactivated influenza vaccine. The chain links TRBV7-2 to TRBJ2-7, with D possibly TRBD1 on 6 matching bases. The CDR3 DNA reads as TGTGCCAGCAGCTTAAAGGGGGCCTACGAGCAGTACTTC. Protein: CASSLKGAYEQYF.